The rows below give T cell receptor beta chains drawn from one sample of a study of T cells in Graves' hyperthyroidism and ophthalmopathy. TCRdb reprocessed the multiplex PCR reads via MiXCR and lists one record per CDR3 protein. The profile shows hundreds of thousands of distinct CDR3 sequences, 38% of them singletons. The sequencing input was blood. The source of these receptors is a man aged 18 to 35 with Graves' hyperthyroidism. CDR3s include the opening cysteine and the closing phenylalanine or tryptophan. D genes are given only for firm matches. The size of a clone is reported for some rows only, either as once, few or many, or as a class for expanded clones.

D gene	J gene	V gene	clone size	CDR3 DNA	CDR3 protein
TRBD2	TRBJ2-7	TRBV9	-	TGTGCCAGCAGCGTAGGGACTAGCGGTCCCTACGAGCAGTACTTC	CASSVGTSGPYEQYF
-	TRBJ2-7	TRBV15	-	TGTGCCACCAGCTATCCGCTGGTTCCAGAGACCTACGAGCAGTACTTC	CATSYPLVPETYEQYF
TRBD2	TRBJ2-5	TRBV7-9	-	TGTGCCAGTAGTACGCGACTAGCGGGGGCAACCTCCCAAGAGACCCAGTACTTC	CASSTRLAGATSQETQYF
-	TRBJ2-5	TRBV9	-	TGTGCCAGCAGCACCCACAGGGATCAGGAGACCCAGTACTTC	CASSTHRDQETQYF
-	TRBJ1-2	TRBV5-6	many	TGTGCCAGCAGCTTCGGCCCAGGGGACGGCTACACCTTC	CASSFGPGDGYTF
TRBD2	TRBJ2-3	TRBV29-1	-	TGCAGCGTGGAGGGACTAGCTAGCACAGATACGCAGTATTTT	CSVEGLASTDTQYF
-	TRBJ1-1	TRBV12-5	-	TGTGCAACCCTAGGGGGAAAGAACACTGAAGCTTTCTTT	CATLGGKNTEAFF
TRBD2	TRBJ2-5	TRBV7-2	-	TGTGCCAGCAGCTTACTAGCGGGGTTACAAGAGACCCAGTACTTC	CASSLLAGLQETQYF
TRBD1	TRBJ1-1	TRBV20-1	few	TGCAGTGCCCATCTGGGACAGATGAACACTGAAGCTTTCTTT	CSAHLGQMNTEAFF
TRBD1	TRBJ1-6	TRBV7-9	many	TGTGCCAGCAGCTTCGACAGGGGGCAATCACCCCTCCACTTT	CASSFDRGQSPLHF
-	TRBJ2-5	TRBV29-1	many	TGCAGCGGCCGGGTAGAGACCCAGTACTTC	CSGRVETQYF
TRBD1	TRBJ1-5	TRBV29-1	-	TGCAGCGTTATGACAGGGGACAATCAGCCCCAGCATTTT	CSVMTGDNQPQHF
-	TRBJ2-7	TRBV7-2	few	TGTGCCAGCAGCTTATTATTTAGCGACGAGCAGTACTTC	CASSLLFSDEQYF
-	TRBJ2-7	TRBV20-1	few	TGCAGTGCTAGGGGTGGGCAGGGTCTAACCTACGAGCAGTACTTC	CSARGGQGLTYEQYF
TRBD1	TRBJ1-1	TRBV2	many	TGTGCCAGCGTACCCTGGGAGGGGGCAAGAGCTTTCTTT	CASVPWEGARAFF
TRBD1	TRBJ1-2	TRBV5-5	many	TGTGCCAGCAGCCAAGACAGGGGGCTGGGTGGCTACACCTTC	CASSQDRGLGGYTF
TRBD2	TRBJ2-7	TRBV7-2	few	TGTGCCAGCAGCTTAGGGGGCCGGGGACTAGAAAACGAGCAGTACTTC	CASSLGGRGLENEQYF
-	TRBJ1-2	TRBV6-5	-	TGTGCCAGCAGTTACTTCGGGGTTCGGTCGAGAGGCTACACCTTC	CASSYFGVRSRGYTF
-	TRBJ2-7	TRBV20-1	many	TGCAGTGGTGGTAGACGGGACTCCTACGAGCAGTACTTC	CSGGRRDSYEQYF
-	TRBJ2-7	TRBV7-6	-	TGTGCCAGCAGCACGGGCCCCTCGACCGGGGAGCAGTACTTC	CASSTGPSTGEQYF
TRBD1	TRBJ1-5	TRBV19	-	TGTGCCAGTAGTGGGGACAGACTGACTTGGGAGCCCCAGCATTTT	CASSGDRLTWEPQHF
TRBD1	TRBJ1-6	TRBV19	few	TGTGCCAGTAGTATAGACGTCGGGACAGGGGGTTTCTCACCCCTCCACTTT	CASSIDVGTGGFSPLHF
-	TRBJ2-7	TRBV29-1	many	TGCAGCGTAGACCATACAGGGGGGGGCGAGCAGTACTTC	CSVDHTGGGEQYF
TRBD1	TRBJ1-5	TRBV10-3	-	TGTGCCAGCAGTTTATCCTTCGACAGGGGCAATCAGCCCCAGCATTTT	CASSLSFDRGNQPQHF
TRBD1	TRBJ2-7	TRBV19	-	TGTGCCAGTAGTGACCGGGACAGGGAACACGAGCAGTACTTC	CASSDRDREHEQYF
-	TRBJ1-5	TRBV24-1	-	TGTGCCACCAGTTTATCGGACAATCAGCCCCAGCATTTT	CATSLSDNQPQHF
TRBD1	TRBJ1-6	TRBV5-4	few	TGTGCCAGCAGGGACAGGGCGGGGGATTCACCCCTCCACTTT	CASRDRAGDSPLHF
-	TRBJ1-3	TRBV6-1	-	TGTGCCAGCAGGCCGGGCCAGGGGACGGTAAACACCATATATTTT	CASRPGQGTVNTIYF
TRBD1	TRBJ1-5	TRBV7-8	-	TGCGCCAGCAGCCAAGATCGGGGACAGGGCCCCAATCAGCCCCAGCATTTT	CASSQDRGQGPNQPQHF
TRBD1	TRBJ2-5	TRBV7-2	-	TGTGCCAGCAGCTATTCCAGGGGGATGGAGACCCAGTACTTC	CASSYSRGMETQYF
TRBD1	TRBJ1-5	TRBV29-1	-	TGCAGCGTCGTCACAGGGGTGGGCAATCAGCCCCAGCATTTT	CSVVTGVGNQPQHF
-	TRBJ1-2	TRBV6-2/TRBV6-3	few	TGTGCCAGCAGTTACGTCCGTGGCAGCCTTACCTATGGCTACACCTTC	CASSYVRGSLTYGYTF
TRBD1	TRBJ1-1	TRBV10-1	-	TGCGCCAGCAGCAAACAGGGGGCCATGAACACTGAAGCTTTCTTT	CASSKQGAMNTEAFF
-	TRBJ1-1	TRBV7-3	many	TGTGCCAGCAGCCCCGCTAGGGACACTGAAGCTTTCTTT	CASSPARDTEAFF
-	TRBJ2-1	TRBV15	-	TGTGCCACCAGCAGAGATCGCGTTAGGGCGGGTGAGCAGTTCTTC	CATSRDRVRAGEQFF
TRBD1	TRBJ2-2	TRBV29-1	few	TGCAGCGCCCCCGGACAGGGGAACTCCGGGGAGCTGTTTTTT	CSAPGQGNSGELFF
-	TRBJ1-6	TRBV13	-	TGTGCCAGCAGCTTAGAAGGTTGGGCGGCACAGAATTCACCCCTCCACTTT	CASSLEGWAAQNSPLHF
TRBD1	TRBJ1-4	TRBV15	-	TGTGCCACCAAACCGACAGGGTCTTCGGAAAAACTGTTTTTT	CATKPTGSSEKLFF
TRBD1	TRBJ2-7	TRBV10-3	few	TGTGCCATCAGCGGTCTATCCGGGACAGCTCGATACGAGCAGTACTTC	CAISGLSGTARYEQYF
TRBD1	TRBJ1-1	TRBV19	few	TGTGCCAGTAGTAGAACTCCGGGACAGGGTTTATCTGAAGCTTTCTTT	CASSRTPGQGLSEAFF
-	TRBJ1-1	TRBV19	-	TGTGCCAGTAAAAGGGGGTTTAGCACTGAAGCTTTCTTT	CASKRGFSTEAFF
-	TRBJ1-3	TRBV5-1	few	TGTGCCAGCAGCTTCACAGGGATTGCGGGAAACACCATATATTTT	CASSFTGIAGNTIYF
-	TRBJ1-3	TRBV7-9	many	TGTGCCAGCAGCTTTCTGGATGGAAACACCATATATTTT	CASSFLDGNTIYF
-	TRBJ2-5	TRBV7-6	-	TGTGCCAGCACCCTGGTGGACGAGACCCAGTACTTC	CASTLVDETQYF
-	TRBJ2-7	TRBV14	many	TGTGCCAGCAGCCAAGCAACAGTTTTCGAGCAGTACTTC	CASSQATVFEQYF
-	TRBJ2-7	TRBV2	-	TGTGCCAGCAGTTCCGACGGAAGAATCTCCTACGAGCAGTACTTC	CASSSDGRISYEQYF